The 5 T cell receptor beta chains in this list originate from one sample, sequenced in a study of identifying expanded T cells in peripheral blood. The protocol was immunoSEQ multiplex PCR, while the TCRdb copy is restricted to in-frame clones and leaves out a portion. Of under 100,000 clones in the sample, around 90% are singletons; the top ten hold roughly 7.7%. Sequences were obtained from blood. The receptors come from a person between 18 and 70 years old in good health.

Only one count was recorded for this clone. The chain joins TRBV19 to TRBJ1-5; D is ambiguous. V dropped 2 bases and J dropped 4 bases, with 15 bases sitting between them. The CDR3 has 16 amino acids. Germline V gene sequence: CDR1 LNHDA, CDR2 SQIVND (reference sequence). The CDR3 spells CASSIMWGRPNQPQHF. In DNA form, the CDR3 reads TGTGCCAGTAGTATAATGTGGGGTCGCCCGAATCAGCCCCAGCATTTT.

This clone was found once. V usage is TRBV5-1 and J usage is TRBJ2-3, with D maybe TRBD2 (6 bases). The CDR3 totals 15 residues. V lost 1 base and J 1 base, leaving 10 bases between the germline ends. The germline V gene encodes CDR1 SGHRS and CDR2 YFSETQ. CDR3 DNA: TGCGCCAGCAGCTTGAGCGGGTGGGGCACAGATACGCAGTATTTT. It yields the protein CASSLSGWGTDTQYF.

The chain is built from TRBV19 and TRBJ2-7; possible D gene TRBD1, 5 bases. The V gene lost 4 bases and the J gene lost 6 bases, with 16 bases spanning the gap. Germline V gives CDR1 LNHDA, CDR2 SQIVND (reference sequence). CDR3 size: 14 residues. The CDR3 reads CASSTRQTLREQYF. The CDR3 nucleotides are TGTGCCAGTAGTACTCGACAGACCCTTCGCGAGCAGTACTTC.

The chain employs TRBV10-2 and TRBJ2-5; D is uncertain. Deletions cut 10 bases from V and 1 base from J, with 16 bases between. This CDR3 spans 14 amino acids. The germline V gene encodes CDR1 WSHSY and CDR2 SAAADI. CDR3 region: CATSPPQAQETQYF. The DNA of the CDR3 is TGCGCCACCTCCCCCCCCCAGGCCCAAGAGACCCAGTACTTC.

V and J are TRBV7-9 and TRBJ2-3, with 8 positions matching TRBD1. Germline V gives CDR1 SEHNR, CDR2 FQNEAQ (reference sequence). This CDR3 has 17 residues. The J segment lost 4 bases and the V segment lost 1 base, leaving 10 bases of the junction unmatched. CDR3 residues: CASSLGLPDRDSDTQYF. The CDR3 DNA reads as TGTGCCAGCAGCTTAGGTTTACCGGACAGGGATTCAGATACGCAGTATTTT.